The clone carrying this T cell receptor (beta chain) was recorded at least ten times. What it recognizes is unknown. This CDR3 region has 17 residues. Looked up from germline, CDR1 is SGHTA and CDR2 is FQGNSA. V was trimmed by 2 bases and J by 4 bases, leaving 20 bases between them. The sample comes from a study of T cell repertoires in cytomegalovirus infection. Study summary: An indication of both CMV infection and matching HLA type came from public TCR beta signatures. Study observations and caveats: Carriage of CMV together with the relevant HLA was identifiable through cumulative public TCR beta family frequency. The ex vivo response was dominated by HLA-C-restricted CMV-specific TCR beta clonotypes.

A single record per CDR3 protein comes from TCRdb applying MiXCR to the reads. The sample gives 210,000 or so distinct CDR3 sequences, around 6.2% of which show up once; around 6% is in the top ten. This chain connects TRBV7-2 to TRBJ2-5; D gene uncertain. This clonotype was sampled from a human donor in good health (CMV status not recorded). Some clones in this sample may be carry-over from other donors' samples. Sequenced material: PBMCs. The CDR3: CASSLRPPTLSTETQYF. In nucleotides, the CDR3 is TGTGCCAGCAGCTTAAGACCCCCGACCTTATCTACAGAGACCCAGTACTTC.